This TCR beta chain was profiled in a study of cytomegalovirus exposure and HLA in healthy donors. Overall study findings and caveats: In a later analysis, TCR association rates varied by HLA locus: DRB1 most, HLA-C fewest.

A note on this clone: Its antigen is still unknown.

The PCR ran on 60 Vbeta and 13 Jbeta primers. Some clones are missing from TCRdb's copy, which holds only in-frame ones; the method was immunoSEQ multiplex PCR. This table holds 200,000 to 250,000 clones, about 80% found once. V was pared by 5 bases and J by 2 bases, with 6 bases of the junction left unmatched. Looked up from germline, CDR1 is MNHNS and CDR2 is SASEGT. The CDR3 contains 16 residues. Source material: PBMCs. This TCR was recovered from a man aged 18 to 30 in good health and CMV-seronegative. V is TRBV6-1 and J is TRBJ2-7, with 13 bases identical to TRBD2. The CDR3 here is CASSKGGTSGTYEQYF. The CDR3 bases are TGTGCCAGCAGTAAAGGCGGGACTAGCGGGACCTACGAGCAGTACTTC.